One and the same sample provided the 8 T cell receptor beta chains below, sequenced in a study of beta chain features in type 1 diabetes. What was sequenced were expressed TCRB transcripts, since all of the isolated RNA had been reverse transcribed. The table came from immunoSEQ multiplex PCR; TCRdb's copy has only in-frame clones and leaves some out. The table shows more than 300,000 clones, with around 8% occurring only once. The sequencing input was central memory CD4+ T cells from blood. The receptors come from a woman aged 18-35 years in good health.

The chain couples TRBV5-4 to TRBJ2-3; 7 positions agree with TRBD2. This CDR3 is built from 16 residues. CDR1 and CDR2 (germline): SGHNT, YYREEE (reference sequence). J lost 1 base, V lost 4 bases, and 9 bases had no gene match. The DNA for the CDR3 is TGTGCCAGCAGCCGGGGCGGGAGAGGCGGCACAGATACGCAGTATTTT. Residues: CASSRGGRGGTDTQYF.

This clone was counted a few times. The chain couples TRBV29-1 to TRBJ1-1, with a tentative D call TRBD1 (5 bases). This CDR3 is built from 14 residues. Germline-derived CDR1 and CDR2 are SQVTM and ANQGSEA. V shed 5 bases and J shed 2 bases, with 15 bases lying between them. CDR3 in DNA: TGCAGCGTTTTGGGGGTGGCCATCAACACTGAAGCTTTCTTT. It yields the protein CSVLGVAINTEAFF.

The V gene is TRBV4-1, the J gene TRBJ2-1; D is unresolved. Per the germline V gene, CDR1 is MGHRA and CDR2 is YSYEKL. Trimming took off 1 base at V and 6 bases at J, with 13 bases between the two ends. CDR3 length: 15 amino acids. CDR3 bases: TGCGCCAGCAGCCAAGGGTGGGTAGGCTCCAATGAGCAGTTCTTC. Amino acid sequence: CASSQGWVGSNEQFF.

The gene calls are TRBV6-6 and TRBJ2-1; no clear D. This CDR3 contains 11 residues. Germline V gene lookup returns CDR1 MNHNY and CDR2 SVGAGI (reference sequence). With 10 bases removed from V and 5 bases from J, the gap between germline ends came to 9 bases. CDR3 sequence reads: CATRLNNEQFF. The DNA for the CDR3 is TGTGCCACCAGACTGAACAATGAGCAGTTCTTC.

The chain couples TRBV7-2 to TRBJ2-1; 7 bases fit TRBD2. V shed 5 bases, J shed 6 bases, and the junction held 13 bases outside the gene matches. Germline CDR1 reads SGHTA; CDR2 reads FQGNSA. CDR3 size: 16 residues. In DNA form, the CDR3 reads TGTGCCAGCAGCCTCGGGTCGGCGGGAGCCGGCAATGAGCAGTTCTTC. It specifies CASSLGSAGAGNEQFF.

The V and J genes are TRBV9 and TRBJ2-6; possible D gene TRBD1, 5 bases. Germline V gene sequence: CDR1 SGDLS, CDR2 YYNGEE. The germline V and J ends were trimmed by 3 bases and 0 bases, with 13 bases remaining between them. CDR3 length: 17 residues. Written as DNA, the CDR3 is TGTGCCAGCAGCGCCCGTCCAGGGATCTCTGGGGCCAACGTCCTGACTTTC. It specifies CASSARPGISGANVLTF.

This chain joins TRBV4-1 and TRBJ2-5, with TRBD2 as a possible D gene (6 bases). The CDR3 runs to 15 residues. Germline CDR1 MGHRA, CDR2 YSYEKL. V lost 0 bases and J lost 5, with 13 bases in between. The CDR3 DNA is TGCGCCAGCAGCCAAGATGCGCGGGGCTCGGAGACCCAGTACTTC. This codes for CASSQDARGSETQYF.

This clone was seen only a few times. Other nucleotide sequences in the sample specify the same CDR3. The chain joins TRBV5-1 to TRBJ2-1, with 7 bases lining up with TRBD2. V trimming: 4 bases; J trimming: 9 bases; junction bases outside the gene matches: 4. Germline-derived CDR1 and CDR2 are SGHRS and YFSETQ. The CDR3 contains 12 residues. This chain's CDR3 is CASSLASGEQFF. Here the CDR3 DNA reads TGCGCCAGCAGCCTAGCTAGCGGTGAGCAGTTCTTC.